This T cell receptor beta chain comes out of a study of blood T cell repertoires in COVID-19. Looking at the study overall: The United States, Italy and Spain supplied acute and convalescent COVID-19 samples. T cells, B-cell-depleted T cells, or PBMCs provided the cDNA or gDNA that served as material.

This CDR3 comprises 16 residues. The trim removed 1 base at V and 5 bases at J, leaving 9 bases unmatched. Germline CDR1 SGHNT, CDR2 YENEEA. Original processing notes: Nucleated cell number was recorded as an estimate derived from reference gene primer amplification. Repertoires were generated with immunoSEQ multiplex PCR, while TCRdb's copy carries only in-frame clones and drops some. V and J calls plus clone size are reproduced from that table; the DNA served to infer D and trimming. The sample comprises about 230,000 clones, 85% to 90% of which are singletons, and around a tenth rests with the top ten.

This clonotype originated in a man aged 50 to 60 with COVID-19, enrolled during active disease. The chain links TRBV11-3 to TRBJ2-3; TRBD2 aligns across 7 bases. Sample: peripheral blood. The CDR3 coding sequence is TGTGCCAGCAGCTTAGGGGTCCCGGGGGGTCAAGATACGCAGTATTTT. This codes for CASSLGVPGGQDTQYF. Variable domain in full (rest from reference TRBV11-3 and TRBJ2-3): EAGVVQSPRYKIIEKKQPVAFWCNPISGHNTLYWYLQNLGQGPELLIRYENEEAVDDSQLPKDRFSAERLKGVDSTLKIQPAELGDSAVYLCASSLGVPGGQDTQYFGPGTRLTVL.